This note documents a single TCR beta chain sequence. The sample originates from a study of blood T cell repertoires in COVID-19. The overall study: Researchers got acute and convalescent COVID-19 samples from the United States, Italy and Spain. From T cells, B-cell-depleted T cells, or PBMCs came the material, which was cDNA or gDNA.

Germline assignment: CDR1 MNHEY and CDR2 SVGAGI. Trimming took 4 bases from V and 1 from J, leaving 10 bases between them. The CDR3 spans 14 residues. Here immunoSEQ multiplex PCR was the method, and the copy in TCRdb shows in-frame clones only, minus some. The sample lists around 250,000 clones; about 89% were seen once. Enrolled through a virtual design, the participants were between 18 and 89 years of age and came from some 26 US areas. Participants' own reports of clinical history determined their cohort assignment. Sequences were obtained from PBMCs or T cells enriched from blood (not recorded which). This receptor was taken from a human donor in a cohort exposed to, infected with or recovered from COVID-19 (not recorded which). The donor label of this sample is uncertain. The chain combines TRBV6-5 with TRBJ2-5; D is unclear. CDR3 DNA sequence: TGTGCCAGCAGTTCCCAACGGAGCCAAGAGACCCAGTACTTC. Its translation is CASSSQRSQETQYF.